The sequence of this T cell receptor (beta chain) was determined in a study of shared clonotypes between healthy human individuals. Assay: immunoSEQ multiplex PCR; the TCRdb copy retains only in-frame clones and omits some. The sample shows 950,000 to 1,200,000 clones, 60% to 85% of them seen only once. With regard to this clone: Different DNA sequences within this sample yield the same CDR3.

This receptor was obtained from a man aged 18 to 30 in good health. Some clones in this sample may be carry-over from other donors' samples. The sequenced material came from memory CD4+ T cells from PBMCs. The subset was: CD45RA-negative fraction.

The CDR3 sequence: CASSLEQNTEAFF. The CDR3, as DNA: TGTGCCAGCAGCTTGGAACAGAACACTGAAGCTTTCTTT. The rearrangement uses TRBV5-4 and TRBJ1-1; D call uncertain. The V gene's germline CDR1 is SGHNT and CDR2 YYREEE (reference sequence). This CDR3 spans 13 amino acids. The V end lost 0 bases, the J end lost 1 base, and 4 bases lay between the germline ends.